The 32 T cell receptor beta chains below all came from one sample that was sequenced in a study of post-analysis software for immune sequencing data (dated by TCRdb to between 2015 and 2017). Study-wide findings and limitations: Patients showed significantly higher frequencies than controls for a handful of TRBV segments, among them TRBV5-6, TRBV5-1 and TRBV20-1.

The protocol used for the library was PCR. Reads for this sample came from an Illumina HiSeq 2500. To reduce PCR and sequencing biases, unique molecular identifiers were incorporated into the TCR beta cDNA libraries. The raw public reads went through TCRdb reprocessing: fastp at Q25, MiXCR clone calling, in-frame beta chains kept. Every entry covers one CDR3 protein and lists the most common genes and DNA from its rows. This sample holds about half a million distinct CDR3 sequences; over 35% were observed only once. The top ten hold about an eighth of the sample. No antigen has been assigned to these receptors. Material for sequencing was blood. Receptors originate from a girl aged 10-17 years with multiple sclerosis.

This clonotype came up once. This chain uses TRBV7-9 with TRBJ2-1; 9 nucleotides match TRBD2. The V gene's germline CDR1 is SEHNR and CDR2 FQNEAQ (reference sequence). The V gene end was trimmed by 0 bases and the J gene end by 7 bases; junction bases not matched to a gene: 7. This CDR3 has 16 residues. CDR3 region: CASSLAGEREVNEQFF. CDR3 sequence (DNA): TGTGCCAGCAGCTTAGCTGGCGAGCGGGAGGTAAATGAGCAGTTCTTC. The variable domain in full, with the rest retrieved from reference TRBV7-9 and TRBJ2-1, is DTGVSQNPRHKITKRGQNVTFRCDPISEHNRLYWYRQTLGQGPEFLTYFQNEAQLEKSRLLSDRFSAERPKGSFSTLEIQRTEQGDSAMYLCASSLAGEREVNEQFFGPGTRLTVL.

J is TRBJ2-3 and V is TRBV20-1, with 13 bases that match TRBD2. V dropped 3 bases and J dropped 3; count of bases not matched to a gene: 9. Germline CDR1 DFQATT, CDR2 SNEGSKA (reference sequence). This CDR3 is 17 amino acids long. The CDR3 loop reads CSARGRTLAGGTDTQYF. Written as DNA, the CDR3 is TGCAGTGCTAGGGGCAGAACACTAGCGGGAGGGACAGATACGCAGTATTTT.

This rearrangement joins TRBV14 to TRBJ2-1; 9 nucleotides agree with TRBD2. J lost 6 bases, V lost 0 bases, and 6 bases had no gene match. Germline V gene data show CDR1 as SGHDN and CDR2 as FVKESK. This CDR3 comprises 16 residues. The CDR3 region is CASSQDSGSKPNEQFF. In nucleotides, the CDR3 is TGTGCCAGCAGCCAAGATAGCGGGAGTAAACCCAATGAGCAGTTCTTC. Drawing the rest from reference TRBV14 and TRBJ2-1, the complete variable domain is EAGVTQFPSHSVIEKGQTVTLRCDPISGHDNLYWYRRVMGKEIKFLLHFVKESKQDESGMPNNRFLAERTGGTYSTLKVQPAELEDSGVYFCASSQDSGSKPNEQFFGPGTRLTVL.

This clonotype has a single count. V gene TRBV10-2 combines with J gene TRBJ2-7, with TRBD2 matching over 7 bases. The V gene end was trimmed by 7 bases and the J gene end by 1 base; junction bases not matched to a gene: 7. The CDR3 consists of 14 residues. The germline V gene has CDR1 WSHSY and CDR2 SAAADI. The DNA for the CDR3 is TGCGCCAGCACCCGAGCGGGGATGTCCTACGAGCAGTACTTC. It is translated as CASTRAGMSYEQYF.

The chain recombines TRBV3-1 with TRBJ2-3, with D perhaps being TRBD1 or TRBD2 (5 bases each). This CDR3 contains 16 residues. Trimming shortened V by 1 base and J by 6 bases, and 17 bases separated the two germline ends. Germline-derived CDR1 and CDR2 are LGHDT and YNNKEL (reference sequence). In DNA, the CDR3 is TGTGCCAGCAGCCAAGCCCTGGGACCGCAGTTTGATACGCAGTATTTT. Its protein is CASSQALGPQFDTQYF.

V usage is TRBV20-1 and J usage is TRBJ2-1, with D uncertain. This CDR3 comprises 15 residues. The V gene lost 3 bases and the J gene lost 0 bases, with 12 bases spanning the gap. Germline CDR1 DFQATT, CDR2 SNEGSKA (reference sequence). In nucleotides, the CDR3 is TGCAGTGCTAGGAGGCCGACAAACTCCTACAATGAGCAGTTCTTC. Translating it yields CSARRPTNSYNEQFF.

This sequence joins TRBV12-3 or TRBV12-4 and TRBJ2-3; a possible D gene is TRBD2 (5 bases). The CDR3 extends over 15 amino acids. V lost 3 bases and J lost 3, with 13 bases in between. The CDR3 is CASSLEAPRTDTQYF. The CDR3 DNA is TGTGCCAGCAGTTTGGAGGCCCCGAGAACAGATACGCAGTATTTT.

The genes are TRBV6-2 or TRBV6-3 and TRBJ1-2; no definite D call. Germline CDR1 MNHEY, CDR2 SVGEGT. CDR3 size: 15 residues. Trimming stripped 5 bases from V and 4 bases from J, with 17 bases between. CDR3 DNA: TGTGCCAGCAGTCGGACGTTGGTGAGAGTCTATGGCTACACCTTC. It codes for CASSRTLVRVYGYTF.

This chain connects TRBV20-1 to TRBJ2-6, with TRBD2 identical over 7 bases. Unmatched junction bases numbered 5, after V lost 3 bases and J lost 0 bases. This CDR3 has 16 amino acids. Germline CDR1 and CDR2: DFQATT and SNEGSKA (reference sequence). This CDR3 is CSASGGSRSGANVLTF. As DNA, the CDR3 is TGCAGTGCTAGCGGGGGGTCTCGCTCTGGGGCCAACGTCCTGACTTTC.

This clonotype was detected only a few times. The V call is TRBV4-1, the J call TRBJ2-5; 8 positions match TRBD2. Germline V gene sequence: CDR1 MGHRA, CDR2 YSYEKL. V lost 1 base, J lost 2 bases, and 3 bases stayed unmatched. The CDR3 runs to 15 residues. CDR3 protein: CASSQVGGRQETQYF. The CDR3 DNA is TGCGCCAGCAGCCAAGTCGGCGGGAGGCAAGAGACCCAGTACTTC.

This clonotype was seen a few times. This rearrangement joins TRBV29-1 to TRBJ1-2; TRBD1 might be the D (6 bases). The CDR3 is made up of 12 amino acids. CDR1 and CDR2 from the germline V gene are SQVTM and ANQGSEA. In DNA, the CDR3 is TGCATCATTCAGGGGAATGGTCTAGGCTACACCTTC. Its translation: CIIQGNGLGYTF.

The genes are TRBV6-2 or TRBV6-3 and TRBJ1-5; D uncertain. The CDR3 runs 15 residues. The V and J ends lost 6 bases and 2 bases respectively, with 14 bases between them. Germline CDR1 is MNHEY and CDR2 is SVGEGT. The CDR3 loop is CASSRTKTGNQPQHF. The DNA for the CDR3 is TGTGCCAGCAGCAGGACTAAAACTGGCAATCAGCCCCAGCATTTT.

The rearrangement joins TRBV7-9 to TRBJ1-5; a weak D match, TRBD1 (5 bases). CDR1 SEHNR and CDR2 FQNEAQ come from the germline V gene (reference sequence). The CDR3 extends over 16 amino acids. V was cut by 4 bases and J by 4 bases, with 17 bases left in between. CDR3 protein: CASSWASGTLNQPQHF. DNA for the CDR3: TGTGCCAGCAGCTGGGCCTCCGGGACTCTAAATCAGCCCCAGCATTTT.

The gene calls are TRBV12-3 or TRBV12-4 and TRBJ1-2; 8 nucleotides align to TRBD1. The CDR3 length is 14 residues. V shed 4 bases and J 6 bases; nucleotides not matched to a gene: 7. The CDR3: CASSSIDRGNGYTF. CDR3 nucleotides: TGTGCCAGCAGTTCCATAGACAGGGGTAATGGCTACACCTTC.

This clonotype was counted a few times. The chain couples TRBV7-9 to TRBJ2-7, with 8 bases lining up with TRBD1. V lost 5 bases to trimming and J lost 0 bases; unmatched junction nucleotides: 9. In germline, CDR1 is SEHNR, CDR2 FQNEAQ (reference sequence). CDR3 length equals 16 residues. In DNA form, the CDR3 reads TGTGCCAGCAGCGGACCAGGGGGCGAGAGCTCCTACGAGCAGTACTTC. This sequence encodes CASSGPGGESSYEQYF.

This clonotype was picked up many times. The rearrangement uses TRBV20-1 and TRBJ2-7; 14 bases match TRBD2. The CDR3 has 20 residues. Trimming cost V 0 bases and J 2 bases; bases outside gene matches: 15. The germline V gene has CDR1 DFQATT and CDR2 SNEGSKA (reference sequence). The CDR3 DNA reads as TGCAGTGCTAGAGATTATGCCTCGCCCGGGACTAGCGGGAGTACCTACGAGCAGTACTTC. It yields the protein CSARDYASPGTSGSTYEQYF.

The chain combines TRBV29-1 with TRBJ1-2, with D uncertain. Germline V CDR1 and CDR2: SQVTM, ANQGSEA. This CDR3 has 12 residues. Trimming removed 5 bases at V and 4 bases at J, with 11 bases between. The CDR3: CSVRDSLYGYTF. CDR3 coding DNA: TGCAGCGTTAGGGATTCGCTCTATGGCTACACCTTC.

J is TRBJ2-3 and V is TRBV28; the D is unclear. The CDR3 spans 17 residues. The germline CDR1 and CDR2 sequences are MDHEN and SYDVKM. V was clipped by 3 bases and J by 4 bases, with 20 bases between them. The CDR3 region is CASSFPGVVMVADTQYF. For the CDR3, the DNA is TGTGCCAGCAGTTTCCCTGGGGTAGTCATGGTAGCAGATACGCAGTATTTT.

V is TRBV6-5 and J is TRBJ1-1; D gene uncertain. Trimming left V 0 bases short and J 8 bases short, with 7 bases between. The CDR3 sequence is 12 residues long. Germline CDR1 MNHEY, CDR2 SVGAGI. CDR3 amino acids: CASSYSRQEAFF. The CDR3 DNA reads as TGTGCCAGCAGTTACTCGAGGCAAGAAGCTTTCTTT.

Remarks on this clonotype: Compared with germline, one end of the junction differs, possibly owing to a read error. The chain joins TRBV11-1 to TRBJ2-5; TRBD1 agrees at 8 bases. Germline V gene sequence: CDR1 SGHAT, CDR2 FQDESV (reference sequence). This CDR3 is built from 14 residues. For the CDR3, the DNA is TGCGCCAGCAGCTTAGTCAGGGGGCGGGAGACCCAGTACTTC. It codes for CASSLVRGRETQYF.

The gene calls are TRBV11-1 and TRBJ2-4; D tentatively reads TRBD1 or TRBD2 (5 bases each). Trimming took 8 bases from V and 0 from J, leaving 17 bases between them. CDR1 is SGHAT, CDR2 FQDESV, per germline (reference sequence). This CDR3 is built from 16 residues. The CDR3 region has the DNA TGTGCCAGCGCCCAACGCGAGGGGATAGCCAAAAACATTCAGTACTTC. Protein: CASAQREGIAKNIQYF.

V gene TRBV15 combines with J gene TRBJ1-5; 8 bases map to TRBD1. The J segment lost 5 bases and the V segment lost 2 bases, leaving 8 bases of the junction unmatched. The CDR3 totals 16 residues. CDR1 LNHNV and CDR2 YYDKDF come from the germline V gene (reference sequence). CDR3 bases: TGTGCCACCAGCAGACTTAAAGACAGGGGAGATCAGCCCCAGCATTTT. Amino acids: CATSRLKDRGDQPQHF.

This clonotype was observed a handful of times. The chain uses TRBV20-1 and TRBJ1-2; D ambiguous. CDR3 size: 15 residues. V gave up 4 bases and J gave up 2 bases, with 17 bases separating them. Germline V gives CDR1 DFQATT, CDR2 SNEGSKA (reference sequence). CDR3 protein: CSATIDTLINYGYTF. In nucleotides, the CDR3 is TGCAGTGCTACCATAGACACCTTAATCAACTATGGCTACACCTTC.

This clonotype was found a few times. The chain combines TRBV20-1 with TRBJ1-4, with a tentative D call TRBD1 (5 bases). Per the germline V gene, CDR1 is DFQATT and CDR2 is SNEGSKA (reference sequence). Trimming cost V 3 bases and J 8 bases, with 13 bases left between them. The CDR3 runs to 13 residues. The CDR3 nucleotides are TGCAGTGCTAGGACGGGGGGTGAGGAAAAACTGTTTTTT. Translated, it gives CSARTGGEEKLFF.

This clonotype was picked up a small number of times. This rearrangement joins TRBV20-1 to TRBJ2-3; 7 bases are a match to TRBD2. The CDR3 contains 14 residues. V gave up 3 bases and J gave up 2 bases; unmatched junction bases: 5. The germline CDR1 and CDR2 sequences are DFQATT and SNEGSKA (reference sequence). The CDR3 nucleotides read TGCAGTGCTAGGTACGCGGGAGACACAGATACGCAGTATTTT. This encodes CSARYAGDTDTQYF.

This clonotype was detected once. The CDR3 DNA reads as TGTGCCAGCAGTTACCTCCCGGGACTACCCACAGATACGCAGTATTTT. Protein: CASSYLPGLPTDTQYF. The chain carries TRBV2 and TRBJ2-3; TRBD2 matches at 7 bases. Germline CDR1 SNHLY, CDR2 FYNNEI. CDR3 length: 16 residues. V shed 5 bases, J shed 2 bases, and the junction held 10 bases outside the gene matches. Full variable domain (outside the CDR3, taken from reference TRBV2 and TRBJ2-3): EPEVTQTPSHQVTQMGQEVILRCVPISNHLYFYWYRQILGQKVEFLVSFYNNEISEKSEIFDDQFSVERPDGSNFTLKIRSTKLEDSAMYFCASSYLPGLPTDTQYFGPGTRLTVL.

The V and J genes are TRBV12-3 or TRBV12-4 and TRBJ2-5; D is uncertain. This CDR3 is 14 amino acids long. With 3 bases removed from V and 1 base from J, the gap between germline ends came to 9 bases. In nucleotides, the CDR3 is TGTGCCAGCAGTTTTCGGGTTGTCCAAGAGACCCAGTACTTC. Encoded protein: CASSFRVVQETQYF.

The CDR3 DNA is TGTGCCAGCAGCGCAACTAGCGGGGAGGCCCAGTACTTC. Protein: CASSATSGEAQYF. The chain employs TRBV4-2 and TRBJ2-5, with TRBD2 identical over 10 bases. The CDR3 runs to 13 residues. V was pared by 5 bases and J by 9 bases, with 6 bases of the junction left unmatched. Germline V gives CDR1 LGHNA, CDR2 YNFKEQ.

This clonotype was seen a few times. Written as DNA, the CDR3 is TGTGCCATCAGTGAGTCGCCCTCCTACGAGCAGTACTTC. Protein sequence: CAISESPSYEQYF. This sequence joins TRBV10-3 and TRBJ2-7; D not resolved. Germline values: CDR1 ENHRY, CDR2 SYGVKD. This CDR3 contains 13 residues. V gave up 0 bases and J gave up 0 bases, with 3 bases separating them.

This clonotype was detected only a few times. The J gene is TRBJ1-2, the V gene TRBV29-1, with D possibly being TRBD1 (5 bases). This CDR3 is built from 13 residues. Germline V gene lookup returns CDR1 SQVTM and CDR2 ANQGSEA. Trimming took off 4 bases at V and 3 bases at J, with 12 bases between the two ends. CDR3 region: CSVGEGSDYGYTF. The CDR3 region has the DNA TGCAGCGTTGGGGAGGGGTCAGACTATGGCTACACCTTC. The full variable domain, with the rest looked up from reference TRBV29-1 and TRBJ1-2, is SAVISQKPSRDICQRGTSLTIQCQVDSQVTMMFWYRQQPGQSLTLIATANQGSEATYESGFVIDKFPISRPNLTFSTLTVSNMSPEDSSIYLCSVGEGSDYGYTFGSGTRLTVV.

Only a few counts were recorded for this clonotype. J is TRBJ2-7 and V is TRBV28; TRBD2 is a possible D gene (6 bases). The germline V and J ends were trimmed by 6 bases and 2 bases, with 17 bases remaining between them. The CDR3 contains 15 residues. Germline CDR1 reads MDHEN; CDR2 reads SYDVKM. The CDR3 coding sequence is TGTGCCAGCAGGACCCTATTGGCGGGGACCTACGAGCAGTACTTC. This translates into CASRTLLAGTYEQYF.

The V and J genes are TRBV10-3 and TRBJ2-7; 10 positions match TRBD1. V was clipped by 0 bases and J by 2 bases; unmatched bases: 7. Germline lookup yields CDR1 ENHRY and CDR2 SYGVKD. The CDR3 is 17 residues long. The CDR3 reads CAISESQSGTGAYEQYF. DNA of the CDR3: TGTGCCATCAGTGAGTCGCAATCGGGGACAGGGGCCTACGAGCAGTACTTC.